Following are 28 T cell receptor beta chains from one sample sequenced in a study of T cells in women clearing cervical HPV infection. The method was immunoSEQ multiplex PCR; TCRdb's version includes in-frame clones alone and lacks a portion of them. Listed are tens of thousands of clones; approximately 1.2% falls within the top ten. The sequenced material came from blood buffy coat. The receptors were sampled from a woman aged 18 to 75 with a cervical HPV16 infection that either progressed to CIN3+ or cleared (not recorded which).

As to this clone: One end of the junction is discordant with germline, which a read error may explain. The CDR3 goes on 3 residues after the read ends, and that part is filled in from the germline J gene. The identical CDR3 is also encoded by other nucleotide sequences in the sample. The chain uses TRBV2 and TRBJ1-3, with D possibly matching TRBD1 (6 bases). This CDR3 spans 13 amino acids. Germline values: CDR1 SNHLY, CDR2 FYNNEI. The part of the CDR3 DNA that was read is TGTGCCAGCAGTACAGGGCCTGGAAACACA. Translating gives CASSTGPGNT. The CDR3 as a whole reads CASSTGPGNTIYF.

Concerning this clone itself: The read terminates 3 residues before the CDR3 end, so the remaining end is supplied by the germline J gene. The chain recombines TRBV20-1 with TRBJ2-5; tentative D call: TRBD2 (6 bases). Between the trimmed V and J ends, which lost 2 bases and 5 bases, there was a span of 15 bases. The CDR3 sequence is 14 residues long. CDR1 and CDR2 (germline): DFQATT, SNEGSKA (reference sequence). The CDR3 DNA, read in part, is TGCAGTGCTAGACCCCTGGGGGGATCGGAGACC. Translating it yields CSARPLGGSET. From start to end, the CDR3 is CSARPLGGSETQYF.

For this clone: The read halts 3 residues ahead of the CDR3 end, with the missing end drawn from the germline J gene. This chain uses TRBV19 with TRBJ2-3; 9 positions match TRBD2. The germline CDR1 and CDR2 sequences are LNHDA and SQIVND (reference sequence). V lost 3 bases to trimming and J lost 5 bases; unmatched junction nucleotides: 3. The CDR3 covers 14 residues. The CDR3 sequence: CASSIGGGEDTQYF. The sequenced part of the CDR3 DNA is TGTGCCAGTAGTATCGGCGGGGGGGAAGATACG.

With respect to this clone: The CDR3 extends 3 residues past the end of the read, so its final part is completed from the germline J gene. This chain uses TRBV13 with TRBJ2-1; 11 nucleotides line up with TRBD1. CDR1 and CDR2 (germline): PRHDT, FYEKMQ (reference sequence). Losses at the gene ends were 4 bases for V and 9 bases for J; bases not matched to a gene: 8. This CDR3 has 15 residues. CDR3 bases read: TGTGCCAGCAGCTCCGGACAGGGGGCGTTGAGTGAG. It yields the protein CASSSGQGALSE. The whole CDR3 reads CASSSGQGALSEQFF.

In the case of this clone: The read ends 3 residues early relative to the CDR3; the germline J gene fills the gap. The V call is TRBV25-1, the J call TRBJ2-1; unclear D gene. The V end lost 1 base, the J end lost 0 bases, and 13 bases lay between the germline ends. The CDR3 is 17 residues long. Germline CDR1 MGHDK, CDR2 SYGVNS. The CDR3 DNA, read in part, is TGTGCCAGCAGTGAATCGAAAGGGCGTAGCTCCTACAATGAG. Translating it yields CASSESKGRSSYNE. In full, the CDR3 is CASSESKGRSSYNEQFF.

As to this clone: Read sequence stops 3 residues before the CDR3 end, and the germline J gene provides the missing end. Distinct nucleotide sequences in the sample also encode this CDR3. The chain is built from TRBV7-3 and TRBJ2-7, with D possibly called TRBD1 or TRBD2 (5 bases each). CDR1 is SGHTA and CDR2 is FQGTGA in the germline V gene. Trimming cost V 1 base and J 6 bases, with 16 bases left between them. The length of the CDR3 is 15 residues. The CDR3 spells CASSLRGAARLEQYF. CDR3 DNA (partial): TGTGCCAGCAGCTTAAGAGGGGCGGCTAGGCTCGAG.

Note on this clone: The missing CDR3 end, 3 residues past where the read stops, is filled in from the germline J gene. The chain has TRBV10-2 and TRBJ2-5, with TRBD1 matching 9 bases. Germline CDR1 reads WSHSY; CDR2 reads SAAADI. This CDR3 has 13 residues. After removal of 6 bases from V and 6 bases from J, the junction contained 5 bases not matched to a gene. This CDR3 is CASRDRGAKTQYF. The covered CDR3 bases are TGCGCCAGCAGGGACAGGGGCGCAAAGACC.

To note about this clone: Read sequence stops 3 residues before the CDR3 end, and the germline J gene provides the missing end. J is TRBJ2-1 and V is TRBV15; 8 nucleotides align to TRBD2. Per the germline V gene, CDR1 is LNHNV and CDR2 is YYDKDF (reference sequence). V shed 0 bases, J shed 3 bases, and the junction held 10 bases outside the gene matches. CDR3 length: 18 residues. The covered CDR3 bases are TGTGCCACCAGCAGAGATCCGATACTAGCGGCCATCTACAATGAG. As protein: CATSRDPILAAIYNE. The CDR3 in its entirety is CATSRDPILAAIYNEQFF. The variable domain in full, with the rest retrieved from reference TRBV15 and TRBJ2-1, is DAMVIQNPRYQVTQFGKPVTLSCSQTLNHNVMYWYQQKSSQAPKLLFHYYDKDFNNEADTPDNFQSRRPNTSFCFLDIRSPGLGDTAMYLCATSRDPILAAIYNEQFFGPGTRLTVL.

Comment on this clone: The CDR3 end is not reached by the read, which stops 3 residues before it; the germline J gene fills it in. The gene calls are TRBV10-3 and TRBJ2-7; 8 bases align to TRBD1. Germline V gene lookup returns CDR1 ENHRY and CDR2 SYGVKD. The CDR3 totals 14 residues. V gave up 6 bases and J gave up 0 bases; unmatched junction bases: 4. The CDR3 sequence is CAIRGTGSSYEQYF. The CDR3 DNA, read in part, is TGTGCCATCAGAGGGACAGGTAGCTCCTACGAG.

To note about this clone: The read stops 3 residues short of the end of the CDR3; the missing end is completed from the germline J gene. The rearrangement links TRBV30 to TRBJ2-2; 7 positions agree with TRBD1. The germline V gene encodes CDR1 GTSNPN and CDR2 SVGIG (reference sequence). CDR3 length: 12 amino acids. The CDR3 bases that were read are TGTGCCTGGGACAGGGAAGCTGAAAAG. This translates into CAWDREAEK. The full CDR3 protein is CAWDREAEKLFF.

Points on this clone: The read ends 3 residues shy of where the CDR3 ends; the end is completed using the germline J gene. The chain recombines TRBV2 with TRBJ1-2; D remains unclear. CDR1 and CDR2 (germline): SNHLY, FYNNEI. V was clipped by 3 bases and J by 4 bases, with 3 bases between them. The CDR3 is 11 amino acids. The part of the CDR3 DNA that was read is TGTGCCAGCAGTGACATCTATGGC. It yields the protein CASSDIYG. The entire CDR3 is CASSDIYGYTF.

In the case of this clone: The CDR3 goes on 3 residues after the read ends, and that part is filled in from the germline J gene. V usage is TRBV7-2 and J usage is TRBJ2-2, with 14 bases fitting TRBD2. This CDR3 spans 15 amino acids. Germline assignment: CDR1 SGHTA and CDR2 FQGNSA. V dropped 5 bases and J dropped 4; count of bases not matched to a gene: 0. Incomplete CDR3 DNA: TGTGCCAGCAGCGGACTAGCGGGGGGCACCGGGGAG. As protein: CASSGLAGGTGE. The entire CDR3 reads CASSGLAGGTGELFF.

Concerning this clone: Read sequence stops 3 residues before the CDR3 end, and the germline J gene provides the missing end. The chain combines TRBV6-2 or TRBV6-3 with TRBJ2-1; perhaps TRBD2 as D (6 bases). Germline assignment: CDR1 MNHEY and CDR2 SVGEGT. CDR3 length equals 14 residues. V was shortened by 2 bases and J by 7 bases, with 12 bases between the two germline ends. Partial CDR3 DNA: TGTGCCAGCAGTTACGGGGGGACTTATAATGAG. Protein sequence: CASSYGGTYNE. The complete CDR3 protein is CASSYGGTYNEQFF.

The sequenced part of the CDR3 DNA is TGTGCCAGCTCCCCTATTAAGGGAACTAATGAAAAA. This gives the protein CASSPIKGTNEK. The entire CDR3 reads CASSPIKGTNEKLFF. V and J are TRBV18 and TRBJ1-4, with D unresolved. The CDR3 end is not reached by the read, which stops 3 residues before it; the germline J gene fills it in. V lost 6 bases to trimming and J lost 1 base, with 12 bases between them. Germline V CDR1 and CDR2: KGHSH, LQKENI. This CDR3 region has 15 residues.

With regard to this clone: The CDR3 end is not reached by the read, which stops 3 residues before it; the germline J gene fills it in. J is TRBJ1-5 and V is TRBV30; the D gene is possibly TRBD1 (5 bases). The CDR3 has 13 amino acids. CDR1 and CDR2 from the germline V gene are GTSNPN and SVGIG (reference sequence). Trimming stripped 0 bases from V and 7 bases from J, with 10 bases between. Here the CDR3 reads CAWSVRGAQPQHF. Partial CDR3 DNA: TGTGCCTGGAGTGTAAGAGGGGCACAGCCC.

As to this clone: Read sequence stops 3 residues before the CDR3 end, and the germline J gene provides the missing end. This chain uses TRBV20-1 with TRBJ2-4; weak D call: TRBD2 (7 bases). This CDR3 contains 13 residues. Germline CDR1 reads DFQATT; CDR2 reads SNEGSKA (reference sequence). CDR3 loop: CSATGLGQETQYF. The CDR3 DNA, read in part, is TGCAGTGCGACAGGACTAGGCCAAGAGACT.

With regard to this clone: The read is 3 residues too short to cover the CDR3 end, so that end is filled in from the germline J gene. The genes are TRBV19 and TRBJ2-1; 10 bases line up with TRBD2. CDR3 length: 19 residues. V lost 5 bases and J lost 4; bases outside the gene matches: 17. From germline, CDR1 is LNHDA and CDR2 SQIVND (reference sequence). CDR3 DNA (partial): TGTGCCAGTAGTCTAAAGATCGATCCAGCGGGAGGGCTATACAATGAG. It is translated as CASSLKIDPAGGLYNE. The CDR3 in full is CASSLKIDPAGGLYNEQFF.

A note on this clone: The read ends 3 residues early relative to the CDR3; the germline J gene fills the gap. The rearrangement links TRBV2 to TRBJ2-2; 7 positions match TRBD2. Germline trimming cut 7 bases from V and 6 bases from J; bases unmatched to any gene: 5. The CDR3 spans 13 residues. The V gene's germline CDR1 is SNHLY and CDR2 FYNNEI. The CDR3 here is CASTPTSPGELFF. CDR3 DNA, as far as it was read: TGTGCCAGCACCCCGACTAGCCCCGGGGAG. Supplemented by reference TRBV2 and TRBJ2-2, the full variable domain reads EPEVTQTPSHQVTQMGQEVILRCVPISNHLYFYWYRQILGQKVEFLVSFYNNEISEKSEIFDDQFSVERPDGSNFTLKIRSTKLEDSAMYFCASTPTSPGELFFGEGSRLTVL.

The covered CDR3 bases are TGTGCCAGTAGTACCCACAGCCTCTCTGGGGCCAACGTG. Its translation is CASSTHSLSGANV. The full CDR3 protein is CASSTHSLSGANVLFF. The gene calls are TRBV19 and TRBJ2-2; tentative D call: TRBD1 (5 bases). The read stops 3 residues short of the end of the CDR3; the missing end is completed from the germline J gene. This CDR3 comprises 16 residues. Germline CDR1 LNHDA, CDR2 SQIVND (reference sequence).

The CDR3 DNA, read in part, is TGTGCCAGTAGGGGCCTCTGGGGACAGGGTCCTGAA. It encodes CASRGLWGQGPE. The entire CDR3 reads CASRGLWGQGPEAFF. This rearrangement joins TRBV19 to TRBJ1-1; 9 bases align to TRBD1. The read stops 3 residues short of the end of the CDR3; the missing end is completed from the germline J gene. Germline CDR1 is LNHDA and CDR2 is SQIVND (reference sequence). Unmatched junction bases numbered 11, after V lost 6 bases and J lost 6 bases. CDR3 size: 15 residues.

Remarks on this clone: The sequence runs out 3 residues before the end of the CDR3; the remainder is reconstructed from the germline J gene. The chain uses TRBV19 and TRBJ2-1, with D unresolved. Between the trimmed V and J ends, which lost 2 bases and 4 bases, there was a span of 6 bases. The CDR3 has 13 residues. CDR1 and CDR2 from the germline V gene are LNHDA and SQIVND (reference sequence). CDR3 bases read: TGTGCCAGTAGTATACAGTCATACAATGAG. It codes for CASSIQSYNE. In full, the CDR3 is CASSIQSYNEQFF. Supplemented by reference TRBV19 and TRBJ2-1, the full variable domain reads DGGITQSPKYLFRKEGQNVTLSCEQNLNHDAMYWYRQDPGQGLRLIYYSQIVNDFQKGDIAEGYSVSREKKESFPLTVTSAQKNPTAFYLCASSIQSYNEQFFGPGTRLTVL.

Note on this clone: From the germline J gene comes the end of the CDR3, since the read stops 3 residues before it. V is TRBV7-2 and J is TRBJ2-5, with 13 bases identical to TRBD2. The V gene's germline CDR1 is SGHTA and CDR2 FQGNSA. The junction had 5 bases not matched to a gene; V was cut back by 5 bases and J by 5 bases. The CDR3 is 15 amino acids. CDR3 DNA, as far as it was read: TGTGCCAGCAGCCCCCGGACTAGCGGGAGCGAGACC. The encoded protein is CASSPRTSGSET. The whole CDR3 protein reads CASSPRTSGSETQYF.

Comment on this clone: Coverage ceases 3 residues before the CDR3 finishes, and the germline J gene fills in the end. The chain employs TRBV19 and TRBJ2-7, with TRBD1 matching over 8 bases. V lost 6 bases, J lost 5 bases, and 3 bases stayed unmatched. The CDR3 totals 12 residues. Germline V gene data show CDR1 as LNHDA and CDR2 as SQIVND (reference sequence). The part of the CDR3 DNA that was read is TGTGCCAGTAGCGCGGACAGGGACGAG. As protein: CASSADRDE. The entire CDR3 reads CASSADRDEQYF.

A note on this clone: The CDR3 end falls 3 residues outside the read, so it is completed with the germline J gene. This chain connects TRBV20-1 to TRBJ2-1; D possibly corresponds to TRBD1 (5 bases). Germline CDR1 DFQATT, CDR2 SNEGSKA (reference sequence). This CDR3 has 12 residues. The V gene lost 6 bases and the J gene lost 8 bases, with 14 bases spanning the gap. CDR3 in amino acids: CSAQGINDEQFF. The CDR3 bases that were read are TGCAGTGCCCAGGGTATCAACGATGAG.

Comment on this clone: The CDR3 end is not reached by the read, which stops 3 residues before it; the germline J gene fills it in. This chain uses TRBV19 with TRBJ1-4, with 8 bases lining up with TRBD1. The CDR3 sequence is 17 residues long. CDR1 is LNHDA and CDR2 is SQIVND in the germline V gene (reference sequence). V lost 3 bases to trimming and J lost 4 bases; unmatched junction nucleotides: 10. The CDR3 region is CASSIRGTGSSNEKLFF. The CDR3 DNA, read in part, is TGTGCCAGTAGTATCCGCGGGACAGGAAGTAGTAATGAAAAA.

As for this clone: The read ends 3 residues early relative to the CDR3; the germline J gene fills the gap. This chain uses TRBV20-1 with TRBJ2-3, with TRBD2 as a possible D gene (6 bases). V lost 6 bases to trimming and J lost 1 base, with 17 bases between them. CDR3 length: 15 amino acids. The germline V gene has CDR1 DFQATT and CDR2 SNEGSKA (reference sequence). Partial CDR3 DNA: TGCAGTGCCCTCCCGTGGGGGGAAGGCACAGATACG. Amino acid sequence: CSALPWGEGTDT. The complete CDR3 sequence is CSALPWGEGTDTQYF.

A word on this clone: Read coverage stops 3 residues before the CDR3 terminus; the germline J gene supplies the remainder. The chain combines TRBV30 with TRBJ1-2; 8 bases align to TRBD1. Germline V gene data show CDR1 as GTSNPN and CDR2 as SVGIG (reference sequence). The CDR3 spans 14 residues. The CDR3 loop is CAWTRAGGTDTYTF. The part of the CDR3 DNA that was read is TGTGCCTGGACAAGGGCAGGGGGCACAGATACC.

The CDR3 DNA, read in part, is TGTGCCTGGGACAGGGAAGCTGAAAAA. The encoded protein is CAWDREAEK. The entire CDR3 is CAWDREAEKLFF. The chain has TRBV30 and TRBJ1-4; 7 bases map to TRBD1. Coverage ceases 3 residues before the CDR3 finishes, and the germline J gene fills in the end. The CDR3 has 12 residues. Germline assignment: CDR1 GTSNPN and CDR2 SVGIG (reference sequence). Germline trimming cut 5 bases from V and 7 bases from J; bases unmatched to any gene: 4.